Below are 8 T cell receptor beta chains sequenced from a single sample in a study of blood T cell repertoires in COVID-19. Profiling relied on immunoSEQ multiplex PCR, and the TCRdb table lists in-frame clones only, not all of them. The sample carries some 400,000 clones, roughly 77% recorded once. The specimen sequenced was peripheral blood. These receptors were collected from a human donor with acute or convalescent COVID-19. The donor label of this sample is uncertain.

The J gene is TRBJ1-2, the V gene TRBV4-1; D unclear. V lost 4 bases to trimming and J lost 1 base, with 13 bases between them. CDR1 is MGHRA, CDR2 YSYEKL, per germline. This CDR3 contains 15 residues. CDR3 sequence reads: CASSPTLQLNYGYTF. The CDR3 bases are TGCGCCAGCAGCCCGACCTTACAGCTTAACTATGGCTACACCTTC.

The chain employs TRBV7-2 and TRBJ2-1, with D possibly matching TRBD2 (6 bases). This CDR3 is 15 amino acids long. Germline V gene sequence: CDR1 SGHTA, CDR2 FQGNSA. V was shortened by 3 bases and J by 7 bases, with 16 bases between the two germline ends. The CDR3 region is CASSFARRAYNEQFF. In nucleotides, the CDR3 is TGTGCCAGCAGCTTTGCGAGGAGGGCTTATAATGAGCAGTTCTTC.

This clone was counted only a few times. The sample holds other DNA sequences that translate to the same CDR3. This chain uses TRBV6-1 with TRBJ2-5; 12 bases match TRBD2. Germline assignment: CDR1 MNHNS and CDR2 SASEGT. V lost 2 bases, J lost 4 bases, and 2 bases stayed unmatched. This CDR3 spans 15 amino acids. The chain's CDR3 is CASSELAGGPETQYF. The CDR3 coding sequence is TGTGCCAGCAGTGAACTAGCGGGAGGGCCAGAGACCCAGTACTTC.

V is TRBV18 and J is TRBJ2-2; 9 bases match TRBD1. The CDR3 has 16 amino acids. The ends lost 6 bases at V and 5 bases at J; junction bases unmatched: 10. CDR1 and CDR2 (germline): KGHSH, LQKENI. DNA for the CDR3: TGTGCCAGCTCCCGAGGCGGGACAGGGAGAACCGGGGAGCTGTTTTTT. Translated: CASSRGGTGRTGELFF. Complete variable domain (other parts from reference TRBV18 and TRBJ2-2): NAGVMQNPRHLVRRRGQEARLRCSPMKGHSHVYWYRQLPEEGLKFMVYLQKENIIDESGMPKERFSAEFPKEGPSILRIQQVVRGDSAAYFCASSRGGTGRTGELFFGEGSRLTVL.

The CDR3 sequence is CASSLGDQVYNSPLHF. CDR3 coding DNA: TGCGCCAGCAGCTTGGGAGATCAGGTTTACAATTCACCCCTCCACTTT. V and J are TRBV5-1 and TRBJ1-6, with D unresolved. Germline lookup yields CDR1 SGHRS and CDR2 YFSETQ. V was clipped by 0 bases and J by 7 bases, with 14 bases between them. The CDR3 runs 16 residues.

The chain has TRBV11-2 and TRBJ1-5; maybe TRBD1 (5 bases). CDR1 is SGHAT, CDR2 FQNNGV, per germline. The CDR3 is made up of 15 amino acids. V shed 2 bases and J shed 7 bases, with 15 bases lying between them. The CDR3 sequence is CASSLSGGGFQPQHF. CDR3 bases: TGTGCCAGCAGCTTAAGTGGGGGGGGTTTCCAGCCCCAGCATTTT.

CDR3 loop: CASSHYRGGGYTF. The CDR3 nucleotides read TGTGCCAGCAGCCACTACAGGGGCGGAGGCTACACCTTC. The J gene is TRBJ1-2, the V gene TRBV3-1 (or the pseudogene TRBV3-2); 7 bases match TRBD1. The CDR3 is 13 amino acids. Looked up from germline, CDR1 is LGHDT and CDR2 is YNNKEL (reference sequence). Trimming cost V 3 bases and J 8 bases; bases outside gene matches: 6.

J is TRBJ1-2 and V is TRBV14, with a weak D call TRBD1 (6 bases). The germline V gene encodes CDR1 SGHDN and CDR2 FVKESK. The V end was cut by 3 bases, the J end by 3 bases, with 20 bases between. This CDR3 is 17 amino acids long. The CDR3 sequence is CASSQPRRGRGDYGYTF. The CDR3 DNA reads as TGTGCCAGCAGCCAGCCCCGACGGGGGAGGGGGGACTATGGCTACACCTTC.